This record covers a single T cell receptor beta chain. The data originate from a study of T cell changes during pregnancy in multiple sclerosis. Assay used: immunoSEQ multiplex PCR; TCRdb lists only in-frame clones, some missing. The sample consists of 40,000 to 50,000 clones, about 94% of them appearing once. V lost 0 bases to trimming and J lost 4 bases, with 13 bases between them. CDR3 length: 15 amino acids. CDR1 and CDR2 from the germline V gene are SGDLS and YYNGEE. This sample comprised CD8+ T cells from peripheral blood mononuclear cells, obtained in the first trimester of pregnancy. The chain is built from TRBV9 and TRBJ1-2; perhaps TRBD1 as D (6 bases). The sequence was obtained from a female donor with multiple sclerosis, enrolled in a pregnancy study. Written as DNA, the CDR3 is TGTGCCAGCAGCGTAGGGTCAGGGGCCACCTATGGCTACACCTTC. This codes for CASSVGSGATYGYTF.